This TCR beta chain was identified during a study of monozygotic twins with inflammatory bowel disease. This CDR3 contains 12 residues. Researchers used template switching to add UMIs featuring a 6-nucleotide sample barcode. TCRdb derives one entry per CDR3 protein from the 5' RACE reads, leaving out DNA. This sample's clone table lists fewer than 450,000 distinct CDR3 sequences. The chain uses TRBV12-3 or TRBV12-4 and TRBJ1-2. What was sequenced was blood. The TCR originated in a human donor with ulcerative colitis or Crohn's disease, or a healthy co-twin of an affected twin (not recorded which). This chain's CDR3 is CASSLEGFGYTF.